The 23 T cell receptor beta chains reported below all come from one sample, sequenced in a study of T cells expressing NK-cell markers (dated by TCRdb to 2018 to 2021). To prepare the library, 5' RACE was applied. The instrument given in TCRdb is Illumina HiSeq 2000. TCRdb reprocessed the reads and provides one entry for every CDR3 protein sequence; no DNA is given. The data table for this sample lists about 460,000 distinct CDR3 sequences. The leading ten clones occupy almost 1.5% of the sample. Sequenced material: blood T cells: a sorted CD56 or NKG2C T cell subset, CD4+ or CD8+ T cells, or bulk PBMC T cells (not recorded which). The receptor set was obtained from a woman in her forties or fifties in good health. Donor details come from another sample of the same person, matched by shared clones.

This chain uses TRBV6-1 with TRBJ2-1; absent DNA, TCRdb's TRBD2 call cannot be checked. The CDR3 has 13 residues. Germline CDR1 is MNHNS and CDR2 is SASEGT. This CDR3 is CASWYGAPGEQFF.

This sequence joins TRBV5-1 and TRBJ1-1. The CDR3 runs 12 residues. CDR1 is SGHRS and CDR2 is YFSETQ in the germline V gene. The CDR3 loop is CASSLGHGEAFF.

The V and J genes are TRBV5-1 and TRBJ2-1; TCRdb lists TRBD1, though no DNA is available to test this call. The V gene's germline CDR1 is SGHRS and CDR2 YFSETQ. CDR3 length equals 15 residues. This CDR3 reads CASSFLPGAQDEQFF.

The chain employs TRBV27 and TRBJ2-6. In germline, CDR1 is MNHEY, CDR2 SMNVEV (reference sequence). This CDR3 is 16 amino acids long. The CDR3 protein is CASSSLTLPGANVLTF.

The chain combines TRBV7-4 with TRBJ2-4; there is no DNA to check the TCRdb D call of TRBD2. The CDR3 length is 20 residues. Germline V CDR1 and CDR2: SGHVT, SQSDAQ. The CDR3 region is CASSLEVAGVEMLAKNIQYF.

This chain links TRBV19 with TRBJ2-7. The CDR3 runs to 11 residues. Germline CDR1 LNHDA, CDR2 SQIVND (reference sequence). The CDR3 here is CASRAAGEQYF.

This chain uses TRBV6-1 with TRBJ1-4. The CDR3 covers 12 residues. Germline lookup yields CDR1 MNHNS and CDR2 SASEGT. The CDR3 here is CASSEVRVKLFF.

Here the CDR3 reads CASSVVPTYAYEQYF. The chain links TRBV9 to TRBJ2-7. This CDR3 has 15 residues. Germline-derived CDR1 and CDR2 are SGDLS and YYNGEE. Drawing the rest from reference TRBV9 and TRBJ2-7, the complete variable domain is DSGVTQTPKHLITATGQRVTLRCSPRSGDLSVYWYQQSLDQGLQFLIQYYNGEERAKGNILERFSAQQFPDLHSELNLSSLELGDSALYFCASSVVPTYAYEQYFGPGTRLTVT.

The J gene is TRBJ2-7, the V gene TRBV5-1. Germline CDR1 is SGHRS and CDR2 is YFSETQ. The CDR3 consists of 14 residues. CDR3: CASSLMTFTYEQYF.

The chain is built from TRBV4-1 and TRBJ1-5. Looked up from germline, CDR1 is MGHRA and CDR2 is YSYEKL. CDR3 length equals 14 residues. The CDR3 sequence: CASSQGSLPEPQHF.

V is TRBV6-2 or TRBV6-3 and J is TRBJ2-5; TCRdb indicates TRBD1, and absent DNA this call remains unverified. CDR1 MNHEY and CDR2 SVGEGT come from the germline V gene. The CDR3 totals 16 residues. This CDR3 is CASSYWARAYQETQYF.

The genes are TRBV28 and TRBJ2-5; TCRdb's assignment of TRBD1 cannot be checked, as there is no DNA. The V gene's germline CDR1 is MDHEN and CDR2 SYDVKM. This CDR3 is 15 amino acids long. The CDR3 spells CASSPYRETSETQYF. The complete variable domain, with remaining parts taken from reference TRBV28 and TRBJ2-5, reads DVKVTQSSRYLVKRTGEKVFLECVQDMDHENMFWYRQDPGLGLRLIYFSYDVKMKEKGDIPEGYSVSREKKERFSLILESASTNQTSMYLCASSPYRETSETQYFGPGTRLLVL.

The chain combines TRBV10-3 with TRBJ1-2; as DNA is missing, the TRBD1 call by TCRdb cannot be tested. In germline, CDR1 is ENHRY, CDR2 SYGVKD. This CDR3 has 14 residues. CDR3: CAISDGTENYGYTF.

The rearrangement uses TRBV19 and TRBJ1-1; the TCRdb call, TRBD1, lacks DNA for checking. This CDR3 contains 12 residues. Germline assignment: CDR1 LNHDA and CDR2 SQIVND (reference sequence). This CDR3 reads CASSIVRGGAFF.

The gene calls are TRBV3-1 and TRBJ2-1; without DNA, the TCRdb call of TRBD2 cannot be checked. This CDR3 has 16 amino acids. Germline-derived CDR1 and CDR2 are LGHDT and YNNKEL (reference sequence). CDR3: CASSPGTSGSSGEQFF.

The rearrangement uses TRBV24-1 and TRBJ2-1; with no DNA, the TCRdb D assignment of TRBD2 cannot be verified. The CDR3 runs to 14 residues. CDR1 and CDR2 (germline): KGHDR, SFDVKD. The CDR3 reads CAAATSGRGNEQFF.

The chain has TRBV28 and TRBJ2-1; the TRBD2 assignment by TCRdb is unverifiable without DNA. This CDR3 is 12 amino acids long. Germline values: CDR1 MDHEN, CDR2 SYDVKM. This chain's CDR3 is CASKASGRNEFF.

This chain links TRBV5-1 with TRBJ2-4; absent DNA, TCRdb's TRBD1 call cannot be checked. Germline V CDR1 and CDR2: SGHRS, YFSETQ. This CDR3 comprises 16 residues. This CDR3 is CASSAGTGSLENIQYF.

The V and J genes are TRBV7-6 and TRBJ1-1. Germline V gives CDR1 SGHVS, CDR2 FNYEAQ. This CDR3 is built from 14 residues. CDR3 in amino acids: CASSLESTNTEAFF. Drawing the rest from reference TRBV7-6 and TRBJ1-1, the complete variable domain is GAGVSQSPRYKVTKRGQDVALRCDPISGHVSLYWYRQALGQGPEFLTYFNYEAQQDKSGLPNDRFSAERPEGSISTLTIQRTEQRDSAMYRCASSLESTNTEAFFGQGTRLTVV.

V and J are TRBV6-6 and TRBJ1-3; no DNA is available, so the TRBD1 call from TCRdb remains unchecked. Germline V gene lookup returns CDR1 MNHNY and CDR2 SVGAGI (reference sequence). The CDR3 contains 14 residues. CDR3 amino acids: CASRSPQGQNTIYF.

The CDR3: CASSLEGVNGMWNTEAFF. The chain has TRBV7-6 and TRBJ1-1; as DNA is missing, the TRBD1 call by TCRdb cannot be tested. Germline V gene data show CDR1 as SGHVS and CDR2 as FNYEAQ. This CDR3 comprises 18 residues. Together with reference TRBV7-6 and TRBJ1-1, the CDR3 gives the full variable domain: GAGVSQSPRYKVTKRGQDVALRCDPISGHVSLYWYRQALGQGPEFLTYFNYEAQQDKSGLPNDRFSAERPEGSISTLTIQRTEQRDSAMYRCASSLEGVNGMWNTEAFFGQGTRLTVV.

The CDR3 spells CASSYSTGLAGVPEQYF. This chain uses TRBV2 with TRBJ2-7; TCRdb lists TRBD2, though no DNA is available to test this call. This CDR3 is 17 amino acids long. From germline, CDR1 is SNHLY and CDR2 FYNNEI.

V usage is TRBV6-1 and J usage is TRBJ2-1; the TCRdb D gene call, TRBD2, has no DNA to confirm it. The CDR3 has 14 residues. Germline-derived CDR1 and CDR2 are MNHNS and SASEGT. CDR3: CASSVAGGIDEQFF.